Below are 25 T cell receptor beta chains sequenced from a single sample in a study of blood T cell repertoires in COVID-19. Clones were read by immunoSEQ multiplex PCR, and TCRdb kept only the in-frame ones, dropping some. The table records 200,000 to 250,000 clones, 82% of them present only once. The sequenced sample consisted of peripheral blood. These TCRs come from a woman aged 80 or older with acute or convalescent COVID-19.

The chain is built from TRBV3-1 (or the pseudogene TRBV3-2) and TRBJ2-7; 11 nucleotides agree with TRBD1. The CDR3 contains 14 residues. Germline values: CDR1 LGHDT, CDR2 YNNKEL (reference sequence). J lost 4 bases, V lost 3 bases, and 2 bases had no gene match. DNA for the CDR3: TGTGCCAGCAGCCAGGACAGGGGGCTTTACGAGCAGTACTTC. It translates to CASSQDRGLYEQYF.

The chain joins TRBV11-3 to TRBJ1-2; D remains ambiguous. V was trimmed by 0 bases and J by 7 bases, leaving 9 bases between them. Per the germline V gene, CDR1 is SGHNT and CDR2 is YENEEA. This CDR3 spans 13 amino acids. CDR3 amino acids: CASSLDLAVGYTF. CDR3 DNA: TGTGCCAGCAGCTTAGATTTGGCAGTTGGCTACACCTTC. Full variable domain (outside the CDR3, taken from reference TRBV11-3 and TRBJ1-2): EAGVVQSPRYKIIEKKQPVAFWCNPISGHNTLYWYLQNLGQGPELLIRYENEEAVDDSQLPKDRFSAERLKGVDSTLKIQPAELGDSAVYLCASSLDLAVGYTFGSGTRLTVV.

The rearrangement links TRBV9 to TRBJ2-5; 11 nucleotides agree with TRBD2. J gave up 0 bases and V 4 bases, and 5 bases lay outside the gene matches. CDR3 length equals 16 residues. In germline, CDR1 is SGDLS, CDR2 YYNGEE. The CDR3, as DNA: TGTGCCAGCAGCCCTAGACTAGCGGGGCACCAAGAGACCCAGTACTTC. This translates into CASSPRLAGHQETQYF. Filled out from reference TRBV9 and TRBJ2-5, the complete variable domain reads DSGVTQTPKHLITATGQRVTLRCSPRSGDLSVYWYQQSLDQGLQFLIQYYNGEERAKGNILERFSAQQFPDLHSELNLSSLELGDSALYFCASSPRLAGHQETQYFGPGTRLLVL.

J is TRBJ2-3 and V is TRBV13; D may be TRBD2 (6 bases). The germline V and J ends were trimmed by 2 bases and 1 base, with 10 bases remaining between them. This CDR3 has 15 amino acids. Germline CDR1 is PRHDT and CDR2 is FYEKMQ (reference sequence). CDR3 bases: TGTGCCAGCAGCTTAAACGGCGGGGGCACAGATACGCAGTATTTT. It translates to CASSLNGGGTDTQYF. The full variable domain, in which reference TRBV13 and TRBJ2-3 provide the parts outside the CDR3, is AAGVIQSPRHLIKEKRETATLKCYPIPRHDTVYWYQQGPGQDPQFLISFYEKMQSDKGSIPDRFSAQQFSDYHSELNMSSLELGDSALYFCASSLNGGGTDTQYFGPGTRLTVL.

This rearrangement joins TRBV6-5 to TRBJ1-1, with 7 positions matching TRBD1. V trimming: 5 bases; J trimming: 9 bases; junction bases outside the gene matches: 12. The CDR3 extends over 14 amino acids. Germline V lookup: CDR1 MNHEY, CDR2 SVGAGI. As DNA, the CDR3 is TGTGCCAGCAGTAATGACAGGGTCAACGTGAAAGCTTTCTTT. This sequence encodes CASSNDRVNVKAFF.

CDR3 protein: CASSIGTGRTDTQYF. Here the CDR3 DNA reads TGTGCCAGCAGCATAGGGACAGGTCGGACAGATACGCAGTATTTT. The chain is built from TRBV9 and TRBJ2-3, with 8 bases identical to TRBD1. Trimming cost V 4 bases and J 3 bases; bases outside gene matches: 7. The germline gives CDR1 SGDLS, CDR2 YYNGEE. The CDR3 extends over 15 amino acids.

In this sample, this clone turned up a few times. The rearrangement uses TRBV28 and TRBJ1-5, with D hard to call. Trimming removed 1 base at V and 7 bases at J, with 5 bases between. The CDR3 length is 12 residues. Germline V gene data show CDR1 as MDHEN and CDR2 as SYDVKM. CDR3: CASSLSAQPQHF. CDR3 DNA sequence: TGTGCCAGCAGTTTATCAGCGCAGCCCCAGCATTTT.

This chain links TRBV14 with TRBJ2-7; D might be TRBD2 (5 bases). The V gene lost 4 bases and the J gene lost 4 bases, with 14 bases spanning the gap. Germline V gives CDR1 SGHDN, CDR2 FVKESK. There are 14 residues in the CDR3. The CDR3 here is CASSLGLRDYEQYF. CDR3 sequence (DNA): TGTGCCAGCAGCCTGGGCCTCCGGGATTACGAGCAGTACTTC.

The CDR3 bases are TGCGCCAGCTCGACAGGGTCCCCAAACTATGGCTACACCTTC. Amino acid sequence: CASSTGSPNYGYTF. The chain joins TRBV5-1 to TRBJ1-2; 7 bases agree with TRBD1. The CDR3 has 14 amino acids. Germline V gene sequence: CDR1 SGHRS, CDR2 YFSETQ. The V and J ends lost 7 bases and 2 bases, in that order; junction bases with no gene match: 8.

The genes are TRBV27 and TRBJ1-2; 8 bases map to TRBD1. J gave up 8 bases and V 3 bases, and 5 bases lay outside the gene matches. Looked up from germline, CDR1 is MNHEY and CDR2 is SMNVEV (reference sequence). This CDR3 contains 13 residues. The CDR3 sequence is CASSFRTGQGYTF. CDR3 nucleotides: TGTGCCAGCAGTTTCAGGACAGGGCAAGGCTACACCTTC.

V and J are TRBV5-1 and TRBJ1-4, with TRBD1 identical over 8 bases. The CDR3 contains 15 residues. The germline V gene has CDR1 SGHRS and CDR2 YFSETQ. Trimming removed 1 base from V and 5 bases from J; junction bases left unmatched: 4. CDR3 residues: CASSLSTGANEKLFF. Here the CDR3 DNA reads TGCGCCAGCAGCTTGTCGACAGGGGCGAATGAAAAACTGTTTTTT.

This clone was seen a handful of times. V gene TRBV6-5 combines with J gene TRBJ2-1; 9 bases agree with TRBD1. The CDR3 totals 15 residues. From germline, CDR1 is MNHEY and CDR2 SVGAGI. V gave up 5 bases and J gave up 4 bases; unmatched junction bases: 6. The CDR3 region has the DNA TGTGCCAGCAGTCGTCTGACAGGGGGATACAATGAGCAGTTCTTC. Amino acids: CASSRLTGGYNEQFF.

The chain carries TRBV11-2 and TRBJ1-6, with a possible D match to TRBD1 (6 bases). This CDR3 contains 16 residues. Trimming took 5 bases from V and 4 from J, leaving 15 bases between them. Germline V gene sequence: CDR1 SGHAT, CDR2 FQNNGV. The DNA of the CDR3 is TGTGCCAGCAGCGAGTTGGAGGGGGGGTATAATTCACCCCTCCACTTT. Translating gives CASSELEGGYNSPLHF.

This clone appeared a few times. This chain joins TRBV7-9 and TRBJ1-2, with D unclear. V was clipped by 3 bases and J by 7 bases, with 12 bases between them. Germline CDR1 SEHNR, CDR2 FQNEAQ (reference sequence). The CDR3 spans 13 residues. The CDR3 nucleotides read TGTGCCAGCAGCTTCGGGGTTTCGTTTGGCTACACCTTC. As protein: CASSFGVSFGYTF.

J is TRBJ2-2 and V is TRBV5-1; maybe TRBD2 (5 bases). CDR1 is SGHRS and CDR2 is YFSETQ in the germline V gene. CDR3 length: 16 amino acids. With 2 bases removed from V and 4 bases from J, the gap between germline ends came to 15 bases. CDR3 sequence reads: CASSFLSEAGTGELFF. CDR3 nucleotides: TGCGCCAGCAGCTTCCTTTCTGAGGCGGGCACCGGGGAGCTGTTTTTT.

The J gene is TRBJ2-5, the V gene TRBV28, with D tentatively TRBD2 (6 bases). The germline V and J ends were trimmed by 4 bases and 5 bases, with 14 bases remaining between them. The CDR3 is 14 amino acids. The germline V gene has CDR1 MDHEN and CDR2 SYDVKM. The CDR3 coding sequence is TGTGCCAGCAGTTCAGCGGGCTGGTCGGAGACCCAGTACTTC. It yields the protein CASSSAGWSETQYF.

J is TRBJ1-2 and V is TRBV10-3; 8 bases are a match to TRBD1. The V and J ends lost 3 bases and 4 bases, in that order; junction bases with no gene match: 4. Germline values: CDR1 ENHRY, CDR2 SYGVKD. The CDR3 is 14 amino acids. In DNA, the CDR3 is TGTGCCATCAGTGACCTGGGACAGGTCTATGGCTACACCTTC. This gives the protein CAISDLGQVYGYTF.

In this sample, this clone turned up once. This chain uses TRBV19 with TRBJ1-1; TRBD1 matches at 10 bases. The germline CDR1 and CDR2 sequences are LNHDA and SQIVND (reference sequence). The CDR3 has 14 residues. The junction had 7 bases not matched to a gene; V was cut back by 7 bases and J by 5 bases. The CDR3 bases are TGTGCCAGTATACGACAGGGGGCAAGGACTGAAGCTTTCTTT. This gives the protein CASIRQGARTEAFF.

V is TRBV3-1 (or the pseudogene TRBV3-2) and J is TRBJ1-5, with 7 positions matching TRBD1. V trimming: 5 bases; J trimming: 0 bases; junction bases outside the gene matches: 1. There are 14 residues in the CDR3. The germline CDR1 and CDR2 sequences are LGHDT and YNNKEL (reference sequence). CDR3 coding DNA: TGTGCCAGCAGCAACAGGGGTAGCAATCAGCCCCAGCATTTT. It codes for CASSNRGSNQPQHF.

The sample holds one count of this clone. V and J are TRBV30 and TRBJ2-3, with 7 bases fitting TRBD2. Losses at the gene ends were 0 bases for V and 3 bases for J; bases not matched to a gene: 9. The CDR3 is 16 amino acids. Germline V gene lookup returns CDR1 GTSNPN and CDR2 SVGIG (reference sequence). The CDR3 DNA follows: TGTGCCTGGAGTGTACGTCGGCGGGGGACTACAGATACGCAGTATTTT. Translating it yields CAWSVRRRGTTDTQYF.

DNA of the CDR3: TGTGCCATCAACGGGGGGAACGTGGGTGAGCAGTACTTC. As protein: CAINGGNVGEQYF. The chain couples TRBV10-3 to TRBJ2-7; TRBD2 agrees at 7 bases. Trimming removed 7 bases from V and 7 bases from J; junction bases left unmatched: 10. The CDR3 is 13 amino acids. From germline, CDR1 is ENHRY and CDR2 SYGVKD.

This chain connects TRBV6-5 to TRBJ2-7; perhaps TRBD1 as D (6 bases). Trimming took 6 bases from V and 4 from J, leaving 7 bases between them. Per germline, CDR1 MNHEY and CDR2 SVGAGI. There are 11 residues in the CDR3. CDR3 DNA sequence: TGTGCCAGCAGAACAGGGTACGAGCAGTACTTC. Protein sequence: CASRTGYEQYF.

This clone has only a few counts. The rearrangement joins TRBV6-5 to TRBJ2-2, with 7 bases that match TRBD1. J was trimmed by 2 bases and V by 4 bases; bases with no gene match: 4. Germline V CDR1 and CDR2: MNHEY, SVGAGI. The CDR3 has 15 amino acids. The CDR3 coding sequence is TGTGCCAGCAGTTGGGACAGCATAAACACCGGGGAGCTGTTTTTT. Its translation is CASSWDSINTGELFF.

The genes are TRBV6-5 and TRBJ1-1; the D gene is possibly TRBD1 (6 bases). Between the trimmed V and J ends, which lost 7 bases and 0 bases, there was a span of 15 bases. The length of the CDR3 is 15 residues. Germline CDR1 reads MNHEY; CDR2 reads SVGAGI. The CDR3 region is CASNPTGLMNTEAFF. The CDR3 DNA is TGTGCCAGCAACCCGACAGGCTTGATGAACACTGAAGCTTTCTTT.

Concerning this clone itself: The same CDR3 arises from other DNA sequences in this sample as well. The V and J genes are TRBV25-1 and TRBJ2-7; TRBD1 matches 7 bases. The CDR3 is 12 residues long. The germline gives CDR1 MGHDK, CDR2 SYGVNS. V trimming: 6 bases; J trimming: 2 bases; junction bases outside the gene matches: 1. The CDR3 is CASRTGTYEQYF. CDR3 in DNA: TGTGCCAGCAGGACAGGGACCTACGAGCAGTACTTC.